Presented here are 27 T cell receptor beta chains from one specimen sequenced in a study of blood T cells in healthy people across ages. Next came a second PCR, run for about 7 to 11 cycles, which used a sample-barcoded 5' primer along with a J-beta primer mix. TCRdb redid the calling of the 5' RACE reads with MiXCR, one entry per CDR3 protein. The profile shows 1.6 million or so distinct CDR3 sequences, 30% to 35% of them singletons. Sample: blood. All receptors come from a woman aged 25-40 years in good health.

The rearrangement uses TRBV28 and TRBJ1-2; D is uncertain. The CDR3 runs to 17 residues. From germline, CDR1 is MDHEN and CDR2 SYDVKM. V dropped 3 bases and J dropped 1 base, with 18 bases sitting between them. CDR3 in DNA: TGTGCCAGCAGTTTGGCGAAGGATAATCTACTTAACTATGGCTACACCTTC. It specifies CASSLAKDNLLNYGYTF.

For this clonotype: A read error may produce the germline difference seen at one junction end. The chain uses TRBV20-1 and TRBJ2-3, with D hard to call. Germline CDR1 DFQATT, CDR2 SNEGSKA (reference sequence). CDR3 length: 15 residues. The CDR3 DNA follows: TGCAGTGCTCCACTGGAAGGGCCGCGCGTAGATGCGCAGTATTTT. Translated, it gives CSAPLEGPRVDAQYF.

This clonotype has just a few counts. This chain joins TRBV7-9 and TRBJ2-1; 8 nucleotides align to TRBD2. Trimming took 5 bases from V and 7 from J; bases not matched to a gene: 10. The V gene's germline CDR1 is SEHNR and CDR2 FQNEAQ (reference sequence). CDR3 length: 15 amino acids. CDR3 sequence: CASSLGTSNGNEQFF. CDR3 sequence (DNA): TGTGCCAGCAGCCTCGGGACTAGTAATGGGAATGAGCAGTTCTTC.

This chain connects TRBV6-4 to TRBJ2-1; D gene ambiguous. Per germline, CDR1 MRHNA and CDR2 SNTAGT. Trimming pared 4 bases from V and 0 bases from J, leaving 22 bases between. The CDR3 totals 19 residues. In nucleotides, the CDR3 is TGTGCCAGCAGTGCCACCAGTGGGCCGTTCCTCAGCTCCTACAATGAGCAGTTCTTC. It is translated as CASSATSGPFLSSYNEQFF.

J is TRBJ2-2 and V is TRBV7-3, with 7 bases identical to TRBD1. This CDR3 region has 15 residues. V gave up 5 bases and J gave up 1 base; unmatched junction bases: 4. CDR1 SGHTA and CDR2 FQGTGA come from the germline V gene. Here the CDR3 DNA reads TGTGCCAGCAGCGACCGGACAGGGAACACCGGGGAGCTGTTTTTT. Amino acid sequence: CASSDRTGNTGELFF.

This rearrangement joins TRBV3-1 to TRBJ2-3; the match to TRBD2 covers 9 bases. The germline gives CDR1 LGHDT, CDR2 YNNKEL (reference sequence). With V trimmed by 4 bases and J by 2 bases, 16 bases remained unmatched. CDR3 length equals 19 residues. The chain's CDR3 is CASSLGSQGIAGATDTQYF. CDR3 DNA: TGTGCCAGCAGCCTAGGCTCCCAGGGGATAGCGGGGGCCACAGATACGCAGTATTTT.

The chain combines TRBV28 with TRBJ2-1, with D perhaps being TRBD1 or TRBD2 (6 bases each). The CDR3 is made up of 14 amino acids. Trimming removed 5 bases at V and 2 bases at J, with 10 bases between. Germline V gives CDR1 MDHEN, CDR2 SYDVKM. In DNA, the CDR3 is TGTGCCAGCAGTCGGAGGGGGGCCTACAATGAGCAGTTCTTC. Residues: CASSRRGAYNEQFF.

This clonotype has a handful of counts. The V gene is TRBV10-3, the J gene TRBJ2-7; possible D gene TRBD2, 6 bases. The CDR3 is 16 residues long. V lost 2 bases and J 0 bases, leaving 14 bases between the germline ends. CDR1 ENHRY and CDR2 SYGVKD come from the germline V gene. The CDR3 spells CAISEGRDLSSYEQYF. The CDR3 DNA follows: TGTGCCATCAGTGAGGGCCGGGACTTGAGCTCCTACGAGCAGTACTTC.

This clonotype was recorded a few times. The V gene is TRBV18, the J gene TRBJ2-3; D unclear. CDR1 KGHSH and CDR2 LQKENI come from the germline V gene. The length of the CDR3 is 14 residues. Trimming pared 1 base from V and 0 bases from J, leaving 5 bases between. Here the CDR3 DNA reads TGTGCCAGCTCACCACAGGAAAGCACAGATACGCAGTATTTT. Translating gives CASSPQESTDTQYF.

This clonotype was detected only a few times. This sequence joins TRBV20-1 and TRBJ1-5, with D perhaps matching TRBD1 (6 bases). There are 14 residues in the CDR3. Germline CDR1 is DFQATT and CDR2 is SNEGSKA (reference sequence). V shed 1 base and J shed 6 bases, with 13 bases lying between them. CDR3 bases: TGCAGTGCTAGAGGCAGGGGTTTGGGTCAGCCCCAGCATTTT. Translated: CSARGRGLGQPQHF.

V gene TRBV5-1 combines with J gene TRBJ2-1; TRBD2 agrees at 8 bases. CDR1 is SGHRS and CDR2 is YFSETQ in the germline V gene. This CDR3 has 16 amino acids. V lost 1 base and J lost 6; bases outside the gene matches: 9. The DNA of the CDR3 is TGCGCCAGCAGCTTGTTGGCGGGGGGCCCGATCAATGAGCAGTTCTTC. Translated: CASSLLAGGPINEQFF. The full variable domain, with the rest looked up from reference TRBV5-1 and TRBJ2-1, is KAGVTQTPRYLIKTRGQQVTLSCSPISGHRSVSWYQQTPGQGLQFLFEYFSETQRNKGNFPGRFSGRQFSNSRSEMNVSTLELGDSALYLCASSLLAGGPINEQFFGPGTRLTVL.

The rearrangement uses TRBV6-5 and TRBJ1-2, with 7 bases matching TRBD1. The CDR3 consists of 18 residues. J gave up 6 bases and V 8 bases, and 24 bases lay outside the gene matches. Germline V gene sequence: CDR1 MNHEY, CDR2 SVGAGI. CDR3 loop: CASGSVEGATLFGDGYTF. The DNA of the CDR3 is TGTGCCAGCGGTTCGGTGGAGGGGGCGACGCTTTTTGGCGATGGCTACACCTTC.

This clonotype has only a few counts. This chain joins TRBV7-2 and TRBJ2-1; TRBD2 is a possible D gene (6 bases). The CDR3 has 16 amino acids. CDR1 SGHTA and CDR2 FQGNSA come from the germline V gene. The V and J ends lost 3 bases and 0 bases respectively, with 12 bases between them. CDR3 nucleotides: TGTGCCAGCAGCTTTGATGGGACTCGCTCCTACAATGAGCAGTTCTTC. Amino acid sequence: CASSFDGTRSYNEQFF.

The table lists this clonotype with a few counts. V gene TRBV10-3 combines with J gene TRBJ1-2; tentatively, D is TRBD1 (6 bases). The V end was cut by 1 base, the J end by 7 bases, with 10 bases between. CDR1 ENHRY and CDR2 SYGVKD come from the germline V gene. CDR3 size: 13 residues. The CDR3 protein is CAISEWGQAGYTF. CDR3 sequence (DNA): TGTGCCATCAGTGAGTGGGGGCAGGCTGGCTACACCTTC.

The rearrangement joins TRBV28 to TRBJ2-7, with 8 nucleotides matching TRBD1. Germline V gives CDR1 MDHEN, CDR2 SYDVKM. Trimming took 8 bases from V and 0 from J; bases not matched to a gene: 6. The CDR3 has 14 residues. The CDR3 here is CASYGQGSSYEQYF. Written as DNA, the CDR3 is TGTGCCAGCTACGGACAGGGTAGCTCCTACGAGCAGTACTTC.

The gene calls are TRBV27 and TRBJ2-1; the match to TRBD2 covers 10 bases. The CDR3 is 17 residues long. Trimming took 2 bases from V and 1 from J; bases not matched to a gene: 5. In germline, CDR1 is MNHEY, CDR2 SMNVEV (reference sequence). The chain's CDR3 is CASSLGNSGGSYNEQFF. CDR3 DNA sequence: TGTGCCAGCAGTTTAGGGAATAGCGGGGGGTCCTACAATGAGCAGTTCTTC.

V usage is TRBV9 and J usage is TRBJ2-2, with 9 bases fitting TRBD1. With 0 bases clipped from V and 6 bases from J, the junction kept 3 bases outside the gene matches. Germline V lookup: CDR1 SGDLS, CDR2 YYNGEE. The CDR3 runs to 15 residues. CDR3: CASSVEGQGPGELFF. CDR3 bases: TGTGCCAGCAGCGTAGAGGGACAGGGTCCCGGGGAGCTGTTTTTT.

This clonotype came up once. This rearrangement joins TRBV6-2 or TRBV6-3 to TRBJ1-1; D gene unclear. Trimming removed 5 bases at V and 5 bases at J, with 21 bases between. The CDR3 is made up of 16 amino acids. Germline assignment: CDR1 MNHEY and CDR2 SVGEGT. This CDR3 reads CASSHTRLSGGTEAFF. For the CDR3, the DNA is TGTGCCAGCAGTCACACCAGGCTCTCCGGCGGGACTGAAGCTTTCTTT.

This clonotype was recorded a few times. V is TRBV6-5 and J is TRBJ2-5; D is perhaps TRBD2 (6 bases). The germline V gene encodes CDR1 MNHEY and CDR2 SVGAGI. V was cut by 7 bases and J by 4 bases, with 13 bases left in between. The CDR3 covers 13 residues. The CDR3: CASNRGLGETQYF. The CDR3, as DNA: TGTGCCAGCAACCGGGGGTTGGGAGAGACCCAGTACTTC.

CDR3: CASSLNLGLAATYNEQFF. The CDR3 nucleotides read TGTGCCAGCAGCTTAAACCTGGGACTAGCGGCGACCTACAATGAGCAGTTCTTC. This rearrangement joins TRBV5-5 to TRBJ2-1, with TRBD2 matching 11 bases. CDR1 and CDR2 from the germline V gene are SGHKS and YYEKEE (reference sequence). CDR3 size: 18 residues. Germline trimming cut 2 bases from V and 2 bases from J; bases unmatched to any gene: 9.

J is TRBJ1-2 and V is TRBV20-1, with D possibly matching TRBD1 (5 bases). This CDR3 comprises 15 residues. Germline V gene data show CDR1 as DFQATT and CDR2 as SNEGSKA (reference sequence). V was shortened by 0 bases and J by 6 bases, with 17 bases between the two germline ends. The CDR3 DNA reads TGCAGTGCTAGAGACCCGGGACCTCAACTCAATGGCTACACCTTC. It encodes CSARDPGPQLNGYTF.

This clonotype has only a few counts. The rearrangement uses TRBV28 and TRBJ2-1; no reliable D call. Germline V gives CDR1 MDHEN, CDR2 SYDVKM. The CDR3 has 15 residues. V was trimmed by 1 base and J by 7 bases, leaving 14 bases between them. The CDR3 region is CASSLSGKKENEQFF. The CDR3 DNA reads TGTGCCAGCAGTTTATCCGGTAAGAAGGAAAATGAGCAGTTCTTC.

The chain links TRBV20-1 to TRBJ2-5; D possibly uses TRBD1 or TRBD2 (6 bases each). The germline V and J ends were trimmed by 4 bases and 5 bases, with 11 bases remaining between them. There are 12 residues in the CDR3. Germline V gene data show CDR1 as DFQATT and CDR2 as SNEGSKA (reference sequence). CDR3 loop: CSAKKGGETQYF. CDR3 DNA sequence: TGCAGTGCTAAAAAGGGGGGTGAGACCCAGTACTTC.

This clonotype was seen only a few times. V gene TRBV4-1 combines with J gene TRBJ1-1, with 9 nucleotides matching TRBD1. V was pared by 4 bases and J by 5 bases, with 8 bases of the junction left unmatched. CDR3 length: 15 amino acids. Germline V gives CDR1 MGHRA, CDR2 YSYEKL. CDR3 bases: TGCGCCAGCAGCCCCCCTCCGGGGACAGGGACTGAAGCTTTCTTT. It translates to CASSPPPGTGTEAFF.

The chain is built from TRBV4-2 and TRBJ1-5; D call uncertain. Trimming removed 8 bases from V and 0 bases from J, with 8 bases in between. This CDR3 has 13 amino acids. The germline gives CDR1 LGHNA, CDR2 YNFKEQ. The CDR3 is CASDRDSNQPQHF. CDR3 nucleotide sequence: TGTGCCAGCGACCGGGATAGCAATCAGCCCCAGCATTTT.

This clonotype was seen only once. The chain links TRBV27 to TRBJ1-1, with D possibly matching TRBD1 (5 bases). Looked up from germline, CDR1 is MNHEY and CDR2 is SMNVEV (reference sequence). The length of the CDR3 is 13 residues. V lost 3 bases to trimming and J lost 6 bases, with 11 bases between them. Here the CDR3 reads CASSFTGGAEAFF. CDR3 in DNA: TGTGCCAGCAGTTTTACCGGAGGGGCTGAAGCTTTCTTT.

The chain combines TRBV6-1 with TRBJ2-7; D may correspond to TRBD1 or TRBD2 (5 bases each). The CDR3 contains 13 residues. The germline gives CDR1 MNHNS, CDR2 SASEGT. The V end lost 4 bases, the J end lost 5 bases, and 12 bases lay between the germline ends. CDR3 sequence reads: CASSAMGPNEQYF. CDR3 bases: TGTGCCAGCAGTGCCATGGGACCGAACGAGCAGTACTTC.